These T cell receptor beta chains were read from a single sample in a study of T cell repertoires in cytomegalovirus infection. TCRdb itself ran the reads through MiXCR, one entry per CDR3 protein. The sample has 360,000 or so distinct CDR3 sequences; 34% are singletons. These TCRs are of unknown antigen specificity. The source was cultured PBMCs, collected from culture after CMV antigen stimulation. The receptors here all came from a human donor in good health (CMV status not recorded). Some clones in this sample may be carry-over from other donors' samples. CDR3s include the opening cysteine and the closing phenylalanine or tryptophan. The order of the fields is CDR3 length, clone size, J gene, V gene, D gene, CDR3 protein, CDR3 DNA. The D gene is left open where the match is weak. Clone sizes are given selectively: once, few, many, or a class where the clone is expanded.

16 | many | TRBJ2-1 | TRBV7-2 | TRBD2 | CASSAYWRGRGNEQFF | TGTGCCAGCAGCGCCTACTGGCGCGGGAGGGGCAATGAGCAGTTCTTC
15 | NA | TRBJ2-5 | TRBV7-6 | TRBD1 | CASSKPGQGQETQYF | TGTGCCAGCAGCAAGCCGGGACAGGGACAAGAGACCCAGTACTTC
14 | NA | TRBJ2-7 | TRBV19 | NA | CASSIGRGPHEQYF | TGTGCCAGTAGTATAGGTCGGGGCCCCCACGAGCAGTACTTC
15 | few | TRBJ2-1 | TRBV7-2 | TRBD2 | CASSLVLAGEYEQFF | TGTGCCAGCAGCTTAGTACTAGCGGGAGAATATGAGCAGTTCTTC
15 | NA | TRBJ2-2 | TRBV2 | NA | CASTGASLVSGELFF | TGTGCCAGCACGGGGGCTAGCCTTGTTTCCGGGGAGCTGTTTTTT
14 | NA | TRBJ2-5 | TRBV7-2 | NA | CASSPGTADETQYF | TGTGCCAGCAGCCCCGGGACCGCCGATGAGACCCAGTACTTC
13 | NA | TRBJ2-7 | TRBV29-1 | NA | CSVGRQGSYEQYF | TGCAGCGTTGGGAGGCAGGGCTCCTACGAGCAGTACTTC
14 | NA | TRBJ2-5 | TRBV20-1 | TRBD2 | CSATSAGGGKTQYF | TGCAGTGCTACCTCGGCGGGGGGTGGAAAGACCCAGTACTTC
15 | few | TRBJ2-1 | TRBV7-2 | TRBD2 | CASSLGLTAYNEQFF | TGTGCCAGCAGCTTGGGACTAACCGCTTACAATGAGCAGTTCTTC
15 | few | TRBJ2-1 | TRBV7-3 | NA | CASSLLAGRDNEQFF | TGTGCCAGCAGCTTACTCGCGGGACGGGACAATGAGCAGTTCTTC
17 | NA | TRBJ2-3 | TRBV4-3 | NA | CASSEAPKGTSTDTQYF | TGCGCCAGCAGCGAAGCACCCAAAGGAACTAGCACAGATACGCAGTATTTT
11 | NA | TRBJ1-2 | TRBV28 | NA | CASTSREGYTF | TGTGCCAGCACCTCCCGTGAGGGCTACACCTTC
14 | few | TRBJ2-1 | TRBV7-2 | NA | CASGMQNSYNEQFF | TGTGCCAGCGGAATGCAGAACTCCTACAATGAGCAGTTCTTC
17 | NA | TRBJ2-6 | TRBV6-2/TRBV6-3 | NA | CASRAHYIASGANVLTF | TGTGCCAGCAGGGCCCATTATATAGCTTCCGGGGCCAACGTCCTGACTTTC
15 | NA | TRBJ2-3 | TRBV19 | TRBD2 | CASHLSGTSTDTQYF | TGTGCCAGCCATCTCAGCGGGACTAGCACAGATACGCAGTATTTT
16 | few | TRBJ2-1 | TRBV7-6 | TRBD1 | CASSLGRQGTYNEQFF | TGTGCCAGCAGCTTAGGAAGACAGGGCACCTACAATGAGCAGTTCTTC
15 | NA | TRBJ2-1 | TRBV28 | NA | CASSFQRKAVNEQFF | TGTGCCAGCAGTTTCCAGCGGAAGGCCGTCAATGAGCAGTTCTTC
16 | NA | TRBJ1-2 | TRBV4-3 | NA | CASSLIPAQVSYGYTF | TGCGCCAGCAGCTTGATTCCTGCCCAGGTTTCCTATGGCTACACCTTC
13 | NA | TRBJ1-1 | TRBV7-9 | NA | CASSPEGVTEAFF | TGTGCCAGCAGCCCGGAGGGAGTCACTGAAGCTTTCTTT
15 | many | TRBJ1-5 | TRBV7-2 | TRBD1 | CASSLAGTGRQPQHF | TGTGCCAGCAGCTTAGCAGGGACAGGGAGACAGCCCCAGCATTTT
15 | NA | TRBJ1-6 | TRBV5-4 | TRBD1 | CASSFNTGVQSPLHF | TGTGCCAGCAGCTTCAATACAGGGGTTCAATCACCCCTCCACTTT
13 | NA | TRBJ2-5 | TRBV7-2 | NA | CASSSGGGWAQYF | TGTGCCAGCAGCTCAGGGGGAGGATGGGCCCAGTACTTC
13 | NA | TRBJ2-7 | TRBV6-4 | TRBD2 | CASSERLAGEQYF | TGTGCCAGCAGTGAACGGCTAGCGGGTGAGCAGTACTTC
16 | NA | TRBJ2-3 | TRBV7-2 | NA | CASSSKKSTGTDTQYF | TGTGCCAGCAGCTCGAAAAAGTCGACGGGTACAGATACGCAGTATTTT
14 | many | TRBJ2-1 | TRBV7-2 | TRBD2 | CAGGEGTSGSEQFF | TGTGCCGGTGGGGAGGGGACTAGCGGATCTGAGCAGTTCTTC
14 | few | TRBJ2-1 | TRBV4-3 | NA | CASSQDLPPNEQFF | TGCGCCAGCAGCCAAGATTTACCACCCAATGAGCAGTTCTTC
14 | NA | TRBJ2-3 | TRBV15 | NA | CATKGTSSTDTQYF | TGTGCCACTAAGGGGACTTCTAGCACAGATACGCAGTATTTT
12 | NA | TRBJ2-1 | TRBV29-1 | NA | CSAIKTSNEQFF | TGCAGCGCTATCAAGACTAGCAATGAGCAGTTCTTC